The 12 T cell receptor beta chains reported below all come from one sample, sequenced in a study of stem cell transplantation in POMP-related autoinflammatory disease. Using immunoSEQ multiplex PCR, the repertoire was profiled, and TCRdb retains in-frame clones only, with some absent. This sample yields 20,000 to 30,000 clones, of which 82% are seen a single time; 2.5% belongs to the top ten. Specimen: CD4+ T cells from PBMCs, collected before stem cell transplantation. The receptors stem from a human donor with POMP-related autoinflammation and immune dysregulation (PRAID).

This chain joins TRBV19 and TRBJ2-7; D is tentatively TRBD1 or TRBD2 (5 bases each). The V end was cut by 5 bases, the J end by 0 bases, with 17 bases between. Germline CDR1 reads LNHDA; CDR2 reads SQIVND (reference sequence). This CDR3 is built from 16 residues. The CDR3 DNA reads as TGTGCCAGTAGTCCCGCCGGGACGGAGGCCTCCTACGAGCAGTACTTC. Protein sequence: CASSPAGTEASYEQYF.

The chain employs TRBV6-1 and TRBJ2-7; D is possibly TRBD1 or TRBD2 (5 bases each). The V end was cut by 8 bases, the J end by 2 bases, with 13 bases between. The V gene's germline CDR1 is MNHNS and CDR2 SASEGT. CDR3 size: 13 residues. Written as DNA, the CDR3 is TGTGCCAGCCGCCGGGACCAAACCTACGAGCAGTACTTC. Its protein product is CASRRDQTYEQYF.

This sequence joins TRBV18 and TRBJ1-1, with 8 bases identical to TRBD1. Trimming cost V 2 bases and J 4 bases; bases outside gene matches: 3. The length of the CDR3 is 14 residues. Germline values: CDR1 KGHSH, CDR2 LQKENI. CDR3 nucleotides: TGTGCCAGCTCACCAGACAGGGGAATCACTGAAGCTTTCTTT. This translates into CASSPDRGITEAFF. Full variable domain (outside the CDR3, taken from reference TRBV18 and TRBJ1-1): NAGVMQNPRHLVRRRGQEARLRCSPMKGHSHVYWYRQLPEEGLKFMVYLQKENIIDESGMPKERFSAEFPKEGPSILRIQQVVRGDSAAYFCASSPDRGITEAFFGQGTRLTVV.

The rearrangement uses TRBV7-9 and TRBJ2-1, with 7 bases aligning to TRBD2. Germline V gene lookup returns CDR1 SEHNR and CDR2 FQNEAQ (reference sequence). This CDR3 contains 13 residues. J lost 6 bases, V lost 10 bases, and 9 bases had no gene match. The CDR3, as DNA: TGTGCCACCCCTAGCGGAGAACTCAATGAGCAGTTCTTC. It codes for CATPSGELNEQFF.

This chain connects TRBV19 to TRBJ2-3; TRBD2 agrees at 8 bases. V shed 2 bases and J 3 bases; nucleotides not matched to a gene: 1. The CDR3 has 14 residues. Germline V gene data show CDR1 as LNHDA and CDR2 as SQIVND (reference sequence). The CDR3 spells CASSIREGTDTQYF. The CDR3 DNA reads as TGTGCCAGTAGTATACGGGAGGGAACAGATACGCAGTATTTT.

The genes are TRBV7-8 and TRBJ1-1, with a possible D match to TRBD1 (6 bases). Germline V lookup: CDR1 SGHVS, CDR2 FQNEAQ. Trimming took 0 bases from V and 5 from J, leaving 13 bases between them. The CDR3 runs to 15 residues. The CDR3: CASSLAIPRGTEAFF. As DNA, the CDR3 is TGTGCCAGCAGCTTAGCTATACCGAGGGGGACTGAAGCTTTCTTT.

The J gene is TRBJ2-4, the V gene TRBV11-2; D remains unclear. This CDR3 is built from 12 residues. Per germline, CDR1 SGHAT and CDR2 FQNNGV. V lost 5 bases and J lost 6, with 8 bases in between. CDR3 region: CASSPTGNIQYF. The CDR3 region has the DNA TGTGCCAGCAGCCCGACGGGAAACATTCAGTACTTC.

This chain uses TRBV29-1 with TRBJ2-5; possibly TRBD1 for D (5 bases). This CDR3 comprises 12 residues. Germline lookup yields CDR1 SQVTM and CDR2 ANQGSEA. V shed 6 bases and J shed 2 bases, with 10 bases lying between them. DNA for the CDR3: TGCAGCGTGGCAGGGCCTCAAGAGACCCAGTACTTC. This sequence encodes CSVAGPQETQYF. The complete variable domain, with remaining parts taken from reference TRBV29-1 and TRBJ2-5, reads SAVISQKPSRDICQRGTSLTIQCQVDSQVTMMFWYRQQPGQSLTLIATANQGSEATYESGFVIDKFPISRPNLTFSTLTVSNMSPEDSSIYLCSVAGPQETQYFGPGTRLLVL.

The chain recombines TRBV6-6 with TRBJ1-1, with D possibly TRBD1 on 5 matching bases. V lost 7 bases, J lost 1 base, and 13 bases lay in between. Germline CDR1 reads MNHNY; CDR2 reads SVGAGI (reference sequence). The CDR3 runs 14 residues. Here the CDR3 DNA reads TGTGCCAGCACCGGAGGGGCTCAGAACACTGAAGCTTTCTTT. This sequence encodes CASTGGAQNTEAFF.

The rearrangement links TRBV6-5 to TRBJ1-1; D is undetermined. The length of the CDR3 is 15 residues. The V gene lost 2 bases and the J gene lost 0 bases, with 10 bases spanning the gap. The germline gives CDR1 MNHEY, CDR2 SVGAGI. CDR3 nucleotide sequence: TGTGCCAGCAGTTACAGGAGCAGCATGAACACTGAAGCTTTCTTT. It is translated as CASSYRSSMNTEAFF.

This chain joins TRBV5-5 and TRBJ1-2; D is undetermined. This CDR3 contains 16 residues. Trimming shortened V by 0 bases and J by 1 base, and 13 bases separated the two germline ends. Germline V gene lookup returns CDR1 SGHKS and CDR2 YYEKEE (reference sequence). DNA of the CDR3: TGTGCCAGCAGCTTGGGGGCTCCGACGGTTAACTATGGCTACACCTTC. Translation gives CASSLGAPTVNYGYTF.

This clone was counted only a few times. The genes are TRBV28 and TRBJ1-5; possibly TRBD1 for D (6 bases). CDR1 is MDHEN and CDR2 is SYDVKM in the germline V gene. The CDR3 totals 13 residues. V lost 5 bases and J 7 bases, leaving 12 bases between the germline ends. The CDR3 loop is CASSDRLSQPQHF. The CDR3 nucleotides are TGTGCCAGCAGTGACAGGTTAAGCCAGCCCCAGCATTTT.